The clone carrying this TCR beta chain came up a few times. Its specificity is unknown. Regarding the study as a whole: In terms of TCR gene usage, tumor memory CD4+ T cells clustered together with blood and lymph node memory CD4+ cells, as well as with lymph node naive CD4+ cells.

Semi-nested PCR with Nested Universal Primer A followed constant-region reverse priming of full-length variable regions. TCRdb itself ran the 5' RACE reads through MiXCR, one entry per CDR3 protein. Of over 50,000 distinct CDR3 sequences in the sample, around 30% are singletons; the top ten hold roughly 2.5%. The germline gives CDR1 SGHRS, CDR2 YFSETQ. V lost 4 bases, J lost 1 base, and 12 bases lay in between. The CDR3 sequence is 14 residues long. The chain links TRBV5-1 to TRBJ2-7; D is possibly TRBD2 (6 bases). The source is a female donor with breast cancer. Material for sequencing was tumor-infiltrating naive CD4+ T cells sorted from the breast tumor. Subset: naive CD4+ T cells, CD4+CD45RA+CD25-. Written as DNA, the CDR3 is TGCGCCAGCAGCGCGCAGGGAGGATCCTACGAGCAGTACTTC. As protein: CASSAQGGSYEQYF. The full variable domain, completed using reference TRBV5-1 and TRBJ2-7, is KAGVTQTPRYLIKTRGQQVTLSCSPISGHRSVSWYQQTPGQGLQFLFEYFSETQRNKGNFPGRFSGRQFSNSRSEMNVSTLELGDSALYLCASSAQGGSYEQYFGPGTRLTVT.